The text below deals with one T cell receptor beta chain. Per the authors' pipeline: Reference gene primers were amplified, and this amplification served to estimate nucleated cell counts. Only in-frame clones appear in the TCRdb table, and some are missing; sequencing was by immunoSEQ multiplex PCR. That table is the source of V, J and clone size, and D and trimming were worked out from the DNA. The sample holds under 300,000 clones, approximately 91% seen once. These data come from a study of blood T cell repertoires in COVID-19. Everyone who took part was roughly 18 to 90 years old, and they came from 24 US areas. Cohorts were assigned according to the clinical history that participants reported. The CDR3 has 14 residues. Trimming stripped 4 bases from V and 0 bases from J, with 8 bases between. Germline V CDR1 and CDR2: SGDLS, YYNGEE.

Source material: PBMCs or T cells enriched from blood (not recorded which). The chain has TRBV9 and TRBJ2-1; weak D call: TRBD2 (5 bases). The receptor's source is a woman aged 40 to 50 with acute COVID-19. CDR3 DNA: TGTGCCAGCAGCTCTGGGAGCTCCTACAATGAGCAGTTCTTC. Its protein product is CASSSGSSYNEQFF. Using reference TRBV9 and TRBJ2-1 for the parts outside the CDR3, the full variable domain is DSGVTQTPKHLITATGQRVTLRCSPRSGDLSVYWYQQSLDQGLQFLIQYYNGEERAKGNILERFSAQQFPDLHSELNLSSLELGDSALYFCASSSGSSYNEQFFGPGTRLTVL.